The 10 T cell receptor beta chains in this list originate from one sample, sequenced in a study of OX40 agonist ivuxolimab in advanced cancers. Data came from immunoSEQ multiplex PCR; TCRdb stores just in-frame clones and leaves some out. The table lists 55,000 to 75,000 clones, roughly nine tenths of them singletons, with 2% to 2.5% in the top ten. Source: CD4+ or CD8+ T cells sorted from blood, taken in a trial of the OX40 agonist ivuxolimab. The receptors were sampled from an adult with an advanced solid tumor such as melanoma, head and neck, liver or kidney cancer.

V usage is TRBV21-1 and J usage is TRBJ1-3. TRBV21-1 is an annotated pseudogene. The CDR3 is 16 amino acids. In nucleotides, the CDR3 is TGTGCCAGCAGCAAAGGGGTCACGGCGGTCGGAAACACCATATATTTT. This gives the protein CASSKGVTAVGNTIYF.

The chain's CDR3 is CASSLDSARTQYF. The CDR3 DNA reads TGTGCCAGCAGTTTAGATTCTGCCAGGACCCAGTACTTC. This chain uses TRBV28 with TRBJ2-5, with no clear D. The germline V gene encodes CDR1 MDHEN and CDR2 SYDVKM. With 2 bases removed from V and 7 bases from J, the gap between germline ends came to 11 bases. The CDR3 runs to 13 residues.

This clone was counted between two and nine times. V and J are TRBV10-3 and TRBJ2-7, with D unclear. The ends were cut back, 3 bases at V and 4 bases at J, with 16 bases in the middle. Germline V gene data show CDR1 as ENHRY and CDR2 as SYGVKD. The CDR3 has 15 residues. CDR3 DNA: TGTGCCATCAGTGATGGGCAGGCAGTTGGGTACGAGCAGTACTTC. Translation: CAISDGQAVGYEQYF.

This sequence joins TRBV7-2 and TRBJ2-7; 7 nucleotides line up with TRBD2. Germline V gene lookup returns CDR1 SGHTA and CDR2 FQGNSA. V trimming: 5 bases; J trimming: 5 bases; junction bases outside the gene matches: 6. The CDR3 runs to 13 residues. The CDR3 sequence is CASSRLAGHEQYF. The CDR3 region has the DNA TGTGCCAGCAGCCGGTTAGCGGGCCACGAGCAGTACTTC.

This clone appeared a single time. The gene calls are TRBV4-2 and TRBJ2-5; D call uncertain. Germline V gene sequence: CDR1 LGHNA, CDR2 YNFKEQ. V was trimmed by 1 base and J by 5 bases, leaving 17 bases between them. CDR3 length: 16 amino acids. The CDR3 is CASSQVVPLNGETQYF. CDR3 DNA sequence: TGTGCCAGCAGCCAAGTTGTCCCACTCAACGGGGAGACCCAGTACTTC.

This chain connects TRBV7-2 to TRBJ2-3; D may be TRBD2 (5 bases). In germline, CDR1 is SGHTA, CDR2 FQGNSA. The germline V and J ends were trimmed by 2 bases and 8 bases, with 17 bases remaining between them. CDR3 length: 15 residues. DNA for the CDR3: TGTGCCAGCAGCTTATACCGAGGGCGAGCGGTTACGCAGTATTTT. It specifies CASSLYRGRAVTQYF.

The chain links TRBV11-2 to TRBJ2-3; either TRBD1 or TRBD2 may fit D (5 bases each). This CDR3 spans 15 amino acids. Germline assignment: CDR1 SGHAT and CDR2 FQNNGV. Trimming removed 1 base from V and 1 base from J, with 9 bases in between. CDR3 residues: CASSLVGTGTDTQYF. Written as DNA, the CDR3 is TGTGCCAGCAGCTTAGTCGGGACGGGCACAGATACGCAGTATTTT.

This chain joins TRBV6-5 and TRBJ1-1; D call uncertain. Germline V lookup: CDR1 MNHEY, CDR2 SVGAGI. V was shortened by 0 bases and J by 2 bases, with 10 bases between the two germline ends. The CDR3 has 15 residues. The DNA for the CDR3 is TGTGCCAGCAGTTACTCTTGGAATTCAAACACTGAAGCTTTCTTT. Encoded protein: CASSYSWNSNTEAFF.

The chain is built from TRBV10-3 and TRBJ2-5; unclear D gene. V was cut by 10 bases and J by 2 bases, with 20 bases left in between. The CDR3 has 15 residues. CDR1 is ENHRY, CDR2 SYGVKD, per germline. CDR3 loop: CATAEPRGWQETQYF. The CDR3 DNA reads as TGTGCCACAGCTGAGCCTCGCGGTTGGCAAGAGACCCAGTACTTC.

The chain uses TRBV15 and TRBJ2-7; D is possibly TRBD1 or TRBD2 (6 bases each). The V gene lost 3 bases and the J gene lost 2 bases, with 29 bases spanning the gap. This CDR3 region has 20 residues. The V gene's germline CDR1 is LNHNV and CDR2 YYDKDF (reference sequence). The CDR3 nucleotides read TGTGCCACCAGCAGGTCGGAAGGATGGGGGGCGTTGAATGTGGCCTACGAGCAGTACTTC. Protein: CATSRSEGWGALNVAYEQYF.